This T cell receptor beta chain was found in a study of technical replicates of blood from several donors. In germline, CDR1 is MNHEY, CDR2 SVGAGI. V was trimmed by 8 bases and J by 1 base, leaving 9 bases between them. This CDR3 has 12 residues. TCRdb keeps only in-frame clones here, not all; method: immunoSEQ multiplex PCR. The sample yields 70,000 to 85,000 clones, about 97% seen once. The sequence came from a human donor in good health. Sequences were obtained from T cells isolated from PBMCs. The V and J genes are TRBV6-5 and TRBJ2-7, with a tentative D call TRBD1 (6 bases). The chain's CDR3 is CASGQGSYEQYF. CDR3 coding DNA: TGTGCCAGCGGCCAGGGGTCCTACGAGCAGTACTTC.